The clone carrying this T cell receptor (beta chain) was recorded a few times. The antigen is undetermined. The CDR3 covers 14 residues. V shed 7 bases, J shed 5 bases, and the junction held 5 bases outside the gene matches. Germline-derived CDR1 and CDR2 are LNHNV and YYDKDF (reference sequence). These data originate in a study of T cells after yellow fever vaccination. Study context: The authors prepared low-cell-number fractions using SMART-Seq v4 Ultra Low Input.

Study-wide results and caveats: Clones from primary vaccination mostly reappeared after the booster (over 95% CD4, under 90% CD8). Contamination by abundant bulk-population clonotypes could be present in FACS-sorted repertoires.

A process of 5'RACE template switching, which added a universal primer site and UMIs, was used to make TCR cDNA. TCRdb fed the 5' RACE reads into MiXCR, producing one record per CDR3 protein. Here the sample spans 250,000 to 400,000 distinct CDR3 sequences, over 4% being singletons. The sample in question was PBMCs, obtained 5 days after the yellow fever booster vaccination. The chain couples TRBV15 to TRBJ2-3; 11 nucleotides match TRBD1. This receptor was taken from a man younger than 30 who received the YFV17D yellow fever vaccine. CDR3 nucleotide sequence: TGTGCCACCACCCCGGACAGGGGGCGAGATACGCAGTATTTT. Amino acid sequence: CATTPDRGRDTQYF.